These 32 T cell receptor beta chains were sequenced from one sample in a study of shared clonotypes between healthy human individuals. The protocol was immunoSEQ multiplex PCR, while the TCRdb copy is restricted to in-frame clones and leaves out a portion. In the table there are 2,500,000 or so clones, just over 90% of which are singletons. The sample was naive CD4+ T cells sorted from blood. Subset: CD45RA+ positively selected. The receptors originated from a man between 18 and 35 years old in good health.

V gene TRBV30 combines with J gene TRBJ1-4; no firm D call. The CDR3 sequence is 12 residues long. With 3 bases removed from V and 8 bases from J, the gap between germline ends came to 10 bases. Germline V gives CDR1 GTSNPN, CDR2 SVGIG (reference sequence). The CDR3: CAWSLGEEKLFF. The CDR3, as DNA: TGTGCCTGGAGCCTGGGCGAAGAAAAACTGTTTTTT.

V usage is TRBV5-1 and J usage is TRBJ1-1; 7 bases align to TRBD1. Per the germline V gene, CDR1 is SGHRS and CDR2 is YFSETQ. This CDR3 comprises 14 residues. J lost 5 bases, V lost 1 base, and 5 bases had no gene match. DNA for the CDR3: TGCGCCAGCAGCTTGACAGGGGAATGGACTGAAGCTTTCTTT. Residues: CASSLTGEWTEAFF.

This clone appeared once. Other nucleotide sequences from this sample produce the same CDR3. The V call is TRBV28, the J call TRBJ1-2; D ambiguous. Trimming stripped 4 bases from V and 5 bases from J, with 5 bases between. The length of the CDR3 is 11 residues. CDR1 is MDHEN and CDR2 is SYDVKM in the germline V gene. The CDR3 DNA reads as TGTGCCAGCAGTTCGGCTTATGGCTACACCTTC. Translation gives CASSSAYGYTF.

This sequence joins TRBV6-1 and TRBJ2-3, with D possibly matching TRBD2 (7 bases). CDR3 length: 14 amino acids. The germline V gene has CDR1 MNHNS and CDR2 SASEGT. V was pared by 1 base and J by 6 bases, with 11 bases between. CDR3 sequence: CASSEDGRGDTQYF. Written as DNA, the CDR3 is TGTGCCAGCAGTGAAGATGGGAGGGGGGATACGCAGTATTTT.

The chain couples TRBV7-9 to TRBJ1-2; possible D gene TRBD1, 6 bases. The V end lost 5 bases, the J end lost 4 bases, and 14 bases lay between the germline ends. The CDR3 is 14 amino acids. The germline CDR1 and CDR2 sequences are SEHNR and FQNEAQ (reference sequence). CDR3 protein: CASSRRDTGYGYTF. Written as DNA, the CDR3 is TGTGCCAGCAGCCGTCGGGACACCGGCTATGGCTACACCTTC.

For this clone: In the same sample, other DNA sequences code for this CDR3. The chain links TRBV7-6 to TRBJ2-5; 7 bases are a match to TRBD2. The CDR3 is made up of 13 amino acids. With 3 bases clipped from V and 5 bases from J, the junction kept 3 bases outside the gene matches. The germline gives CDR1 SGHVS, CDR2 FNYEAQ. The CDR3 region has the DNA TGTGCCAGCAGCTTTGGACTAGAGGAGACCCAGTACTTC. This sequence encodes CASSFGLEETQYF.

The chain has TRBV7-9 and TRBJ1-2, with 10 bases fitting TRBD1. The CDR3 loop spans 14 amino acids. Germline CDR1 reads SEHNR; CDR2 reads FQNEAQ (reference sequence). J gave up 7 bases and V 3 bases, and 5 bases lay outside the gene matches. CDR3 sequence: CASSFGTGDSGYTF. The CDR3 DNA sequence: TGTGCCAGCAGCTTCGGGACAGGGGATAGTGGCTACACCTTC.

This chain joins TRBV7-9 and TRBJ2-5; TRBD2 agrees at 8 bases. The CDR3 spans 16 residues. CDR1 is SEHNR, CDR2 FQNEAQ, per germline (reference sequence). Germline trimming cut 6 bases from V and 2 bases from J; bases unmatched to any gene: 11. CDR3 sequence reads: CASRGSGEYFQETQYF. The CDR3 DNA reads TGTGCCAGCAGGGGTAGCGGGGAGTACTTTCAAGAGACCCAGTACTTC. Filled out from reference TRBV7-9 and TRBJ2-5, the complete variable domain reads DTGVSQNPRHKITKRGQNVTFRCDPISEHNRLYWYRQTLGQGPEFLTYFQNEAQLEKSRLLSDRFSAERPKGSFSTLEIQRTEQGDSAMYLCASRGSGEYFQETQYFGPGTRLLVL.

The genes are TRBV18 and TRBJ1-6; D may be TRBD1 (5 bases). The V gene's germline CDR1 is KGHSH and CDR2 LQKENI. The CDR3 runs to 15 residues. Trimming took off 0 bases at V and 9 bases at J, with 12 bases between the two ends. The CDR3 DNA follows: TGTGCCAGCTCACCACCCGGGACTGAGAGTTCACCCCTCCACTTT. It encodes CASSPPGTESSPLHF. The whole variable domain, remainder taken from reference TRBV18 and TRBJ1-6, is NAGVMQNPRHLVRRRGQEARLRCSPMKGHSHVYWYRQLPEEGLKFMVYLQKENIIDESGMPKERFSAEFPKEGPSILRIQQVVRGDSAAYFCASSPPGTESSPLHFGNGTRLTVT.

CDR3 DNA: TGTGCCAGCAGCTTACTAGCTTCATGGACCTACGAGCAGTACTTC. The encoded protein is CASSLLASWTYEQYF. The chain employs TRBV7-3 and TRBJ2-7, with D possibly matching TRBD2 (5 bases). The germline CDR1 and CDR2 sequences are SGHTA and FQGTGA. Trimming shortened V by 2 bases and J by 2 bases, and 13 bases separated the two germline ends. This CDR3 spans 15 amino acids.

This rearrangement joins TRBV5-1 to TRBJ2-3, with 9 bases identical to TRBD2. V was pared by 3 bases and J by 6 bases, with 11 bases of the junction left unmatched. The CDR3 is 16 residues long. Germline V CDR1 and CDR2: SGHRS, YFSETQ. The CDR3 DNA sequence: TGCGCCAGCAGCTCGCTGACTAGCGGTCTTGGGGATACGCAGTATTTT. Protein product: CASSSLTSGLGDTQYF. The variable domain in full, with the rest retrieved from reference TRBV5-1 and TRBJ2-3, is KAGVTQTPRYLIKTRGQQVTLSCSPISGHRSVSWYQQTPGQGLQFLFEYFSETQRNKGNFPGRFSGRQFSNSRSEMNVSTLELGDSALYLCASSSLTSGLGDTQYFGPGTRLTVL.

The chain employs TRBV7-2 and TRBJ2-7; 10 bases align to TRBD2. The CDR3 consists of 15 residues. V shed 5 bases, J shed 2 bases, and the junction held 6 bases outside the gene matches. Germline V lookup: CDR1 SGHTA, CDR2 FQGNSA. The CDR3 is CASSPSGRFTYEQYF. DNA for the CDR3: TGTGCCAGCAGCCCTAGCGGGAGATTCACCTACGAGCAGTACTTC.

The chain carries TRBV14 and TRBJ1-1; D gene unclear. This CDR3 is 17 amino acids long. Trimming cost V 4 bases and J 5 bases, with 23 bases left between them. Germline V CDR1 and CDR2: SGHDN, FVKESK. This CDR3 is CASSRLLLEVMVTEAFF. DNA for the CDR3: TGTGCCAGCAGCCGGCTCCTCTTAGAAGTAATGGTTACTGAAGCTTTCTTT.

This clone was recorded many times. Within the sample, other DNA sequences also encode this same CDR3. This chain uses TRBV5-4 with TRBJ1-1; D is ambiguous. Looked up from germline, CDR1 is SGHNT and CDR2 is YYREEE (reference sequence). The CDR3 sequence is 13 residues long. The V gene lost 0 bases and the J gene lost 1 base, with 4 bases spanning the gap. The CDR3 here is CASSLDRNTEAFF. The CDR3 nucleotides read TGTGCCAGCAGCTTGGACAGGAACACTGAAGCTTTCTTT.

In this sample, this clone turned up once. The rearrangement links TRBV6-1 to TRBJ1-6; 8 positions match TRBD1. From germline, CDR1 is MNHNS and CDR2 SASEGT. This CDR3 has 15 amino acids. V trimming: 3 bases; J trimming: 9 bases; junction bases outside the gene matches: 7. CDR3 DNA: TGTGCCAGCAGTGACCGGACAGGGAAGAGTTCACCCCTCCACTTT. Encoded protein: CASSDRTGKSSPLHF.

The CDR3, as DNA: TGCAGCGGGATGACTGACAGCTACGAGCAGTACTTC. Protein product: CSGMTDSYEQYF. V and J are TRBV29-1 and TRBJ2-7; D is perhaps TRBD1 (5 bases). The V gene's germline CDR1 is SQVTM and CDR2 ANQGSEA. The length of the CDR3 is 12 residues. The V gene lost 7 bases and the J gene lost 3 bases, with 13 bases spanning the gap.

The rearrangement uses TRBV5-1 and TRBJ1-5; a weak D match, TRBD1 (6 bases). The CDR3 is 14 residues long. With 3 bases removed from V and 5 bases from J, the gap between germline ends came to 12 bases. Looked up from germline, CDR1 is SGHRS and CDR2 is YFSETQ. The CDR3: CASSSTGFDQPQHF. The CDR3 coding sequence is TGCGCCAGCAGCTCTACAGGGTTCGATCAGCCCCAGCATTTT.

This clone was counted a few times. Other DNA sequences from this sample encode an identical CDR3 as well. The chain uses TRBV6-5 and TRBJ1-1; D possibly corresponds to TRBD1 (5 bases). CDR3 length: 15 amino acids. The V and J ends lost 0 bases and 1 base respectively, with 9 bases between them. CDR1 and CDR2 from the germline V gene are MNHEY and SVGAGI. The CDR3 protein is CASSYSRQQNTEAFF. The CDR3 DNA is TGTGCCAGCAGTTACTCGAGACAGCAGAACACTGAAGCTTTCTTT.

This clone occurred once. The genes are TRBV10-3 and TRBJ1-5; D may be TRBD1 (6 bases). Trimming took off 5 bases at V and 2 bases at J, with 16 bases between the two ends. This CDR3 has 16 amino acids. Germline CDR1 ENHRY, CDR2 SYGVKD. The CDR3 bases are TGTGCCATCAGTCCACAGGGAGGCAATGGCAATCAGCCCCAGCATTTT. It is translated as CAISPQGGNGNQPQHF.

V usage is TRBV6-1 and J usage is TRBJ1-5, with TRBD1 matching over 10 bases. Germline CDR1 and CDR2: MNHNS and SASEGT. The CDR3 loop spans 16 amino acids. V dropped 4 bases and J dropped 4; count of bases not matched to a gene: 7. The DNA for the CDR3 is TGTGCCAGCAGTGCCCAGGACAGGGGGTGGAATCAGCCCCAGCATTTT. It yields the protein CASSAQDRGWNQPQHF.

In this sample, this clone turned up once. V usage is TRBV7-2 and J usage is TRBJ2-3, with D uncertain. The germline gives CDR1 SGHTA, CDR2 FQGNSA. Trimming cost V 3 bases and J 4 bases, with 11 bases left between them. The length of the CDR3 is 14 residues. The DNA for the CDR3 is TGTGCCAGCAGCTTGGGATACCCGGCAGATACGCAGTATTTT. Its translation: CASSLGYPADTQYF.

The chain couples TRBV7-9 to TRBJ1-2; weak D call: TRBD1 (5 bases). With 1 base removed from V and 0 bases from J, the gap between germline ends came to 12 bases. The germline V gene has CDR1 SEHNR and CDR2 FQNEAQ (reference sequence). The CDR3 is 16 amino acids. In DNA form, the CDR3 reads TGTGCCAGCAGCTTAGGCCGGGACCGAACTAACTATGGCTACACCTTC. It translates to CASSLGRDRTNYGYTF.

With regard to this clone: Other nucleotide sequences from this sample produce the same CDR3. The J gene is TRBJ2-3, the V gene TRBV5-1; possible D gene TRBD2, 5 bases. V gave up 5 bases and J gave up 1 base, with 8 bases separating them. Looked up from germline, CDR1 is SGHRS and CDR2 is YFSETQ. The length of the CDR3 is 13 residues. The CDR3 spells CASRPAGTDTQYF. The CDR3 nucleotides are TGCGCCAGCAGGCCAGCGGGCACAGATACGCAGTATTTT.

J is TRBJ2-4 and V is TRBV6-5; D is perhaps TRBD1 (6 bases). Germline V gene data show CDR1 as MNHEY and CDR2 as SVGAGI. The CDR3 contains 14 residues. Trimming removed 3 bases at V and 2 bases at J, with 8 bases between. The CDR3 spells CASSYGDTKNIQYF. CDR3 nucleotides: TGTGCCAGCAGTTATGGGGACACCAAAAACATTCAGTACTTC.

This chain's CDR3 is CASSESKAGTDTQYF. The CDR3 DNA follows: TGTGCCAGCAGTGAATCGAAGGCAGGGACAGATACGCAGTATTTT. The chain links TRBV6-1 to TRBJ2-3; tentatively, D is TRBD1 (5 bases). V lost 2 bases to trimming and J lost 3 bases, with 12 bases between them. This CDR3 is 15 amino acids long. The germline CDR1 and CDR2 sequences are MNHNS and SASEGT.

The chain employs TRBV7-2 and TRBJ2-1; the match to TRBD2 covers 12 bases. V lost 8 bases to trimming and J lost 9 bases; unmatched junction nucleotides: 5. Germline CDR1 is SGHTA and CDR2 is FQGNSA. This CDR3 has 13 amino acids. CDR3 bases: TGTGCCAGCGCTAGCGGGAGGGCCGGTGAGCAGTTCTTC. Translation gives CASASGRAGEQFF.

The J gene is TRBJ1-1, the V gene TRBV7-9; D gene uncertain. Germline CDR1 SEHNR, CDR2 FQNEAQ (reference sequence). V lost 3 bases and J lost 1, with 3 bases in between. This CDR3 is 12 amino acids long. The CDR3 coding sequence is TGTGCCAGCAGCTTCGCGAACACTGAAGCTTTCTTT. The encoded protein is CASSFANTEAFF.

The count of this clone is one. Other DNA sequences of this sample code for an identical CDR3. V is TRBV29-1 and J is TRBJ2-3; D call uncertain. Germline V gene data show CDR1 as SQVTM and CDR2 as ANQGSEA. The CDR3 totals 12 residues. Trimming took off 3 bases at V and 1 base at J, with 5 bases between the two ends. The CDR3 DNA sequence: TGCAGCGTTGATAGTGGCACAGATACGCAGTATTTT. Residues: CSVDSGTDTQYF.

The rearrangement joins TRBV28 to TRBJ1-2; 8 positions match TRBD1. Per germline, CDR1 MDHEN and CDR2 SYDVKM. V shed 4 bases and J 5 bases; nucleotides not matched to a gene: 9. CDR3 length: 15 residues. The CDR3 protein is CASSSSGGAEYGYTF. In DNA, the CDR3 is TGTGCCAGCAGTTCCTCAGGGGGCGCCGAATATGGCTACACCTTC.

The rearrangement joins TRBV10-3 to TRBJ2-7, with TRBD1 as a possible D gene (5 bases). This CDR3 region has 15 residues. The V gene lost 5 bases and the J gene lost 2 bases, with 16 bases spanning the gap. Looked up from germline, CDR1 is ENHRY and CDR2 is SYGVKD. In nucleotides, the CDR3 is TGTGCCATCAGTCTGTCAGGGAATGGGGCCTACGAGCAGTACTTC. It translates to CAISLSGNGAYEQYF.

This clone was seen a handful of times. V and J are TRBV30 and TRBJ1-1, with D unresolved. Germline CDR1 is GTSNPN and CDR2 is SVGIG (reference sequence). Trimming cost V 3 bases and J 1 base, with 12 bases left between them. This CDR3 is built from 14 residues. This CDR3 is CAWSLDPGNTEAFF. As DNA, the CDR3 is TGTGCCTGGAGCCTTGACCCGGGGAACACTGAAGCTTTCTTT. Full variable domain (rest looked up from reference TRBV30 and TRBJ1-1): SQTIHQWPATLVQPVGSPLSLECTVEGTSNPNLYWYRQAAGRGLQLLFYSVGIGQISSEVPQNLSASRPQDRQFILSSKKLLLSDSGFYLCAWSLDPGNTEAFFGQGTRLTVV.

The chain carries TRBV5-1 and TRBJ2-7; TRBD1 aligns across 9 bases. V gave up 4 bases and J gave up 3 bases; unmatched junction bases: 8. Germline loops: CDR1 SGHRS, CDR2 YFSETQ. The CDR3 is 15 amino acids. The CDR3 DNA follows: TGCGCCAGCAGCGGACTTGGGGGACAGGGCTACGAGCAGTACTTC. It is translated as CASSGLGGQGYEQYF.